Given below is one T cell receptor (beta chain) in context. What it binds is unknown. This sample is part of a study of Ad26.COV2.S vaccination and SARS-CoV-2 variants. Study at large: The trial was COV1001 and the donor's arm was Ad26.COV2.S.

Produced via immunoSEQ multiplex PCR; TCRdb's table is partial and in-frame only. Of around 340,000 clones listed, 80% to 90% are singletons. The CDR3 consists of 13 residues. The germline CDR1 and CDR2 sequences are GTSNPN and SVGIG (reference sequence). V lost 0 bases, J lost 0 bases, and 6 bases lay in between. The treatment was: approximately 18 received Ad26.COV2.S at low or high dose, single or two shots; about 5 received placebo; per-sample allocation not given. Repertoires come from day 63 after the first vaccine or placebo injection. Study-level findings and limits: Measures of TCR breadth and depth may have fallen short of total T cell responses. There was reportedly substantial breadth in spike-specific CD8+ and CD4+ T cell responses after vaccination. Non-spike TCR breadth was similar in vaccine and placebo recipients.

This sample comprised peripheral blood, obtained in a trial of Ad26.COV2.S vaccine versus placebo. The genes are TRBV30 and TRBJ2-7, with D unclear. The clonotype originates from a person aged 18-60 years who received the Ad26.COV2.S COVID-19 vaccine or a placebo. CDR3 DNA sequence: TGTGCCTGGAGTGTCTCTAGCTCCTACGAGCAGTACTTC. It is translated as CAWSVSSSYEQYF. Full variable domain (outside the CDR3, taken from reference TRBV30 and TRBJ2-7): SQTIHQWPATLVQPVGSPLSLECTVEGTSNPNLYWYRQAAGRGLQLLFYSVGIGQISSEVPQNLSASRPQDRQFILSSKKLLLSDSGFYLCAWSVSSSYEQYFGPGTRLTVT.